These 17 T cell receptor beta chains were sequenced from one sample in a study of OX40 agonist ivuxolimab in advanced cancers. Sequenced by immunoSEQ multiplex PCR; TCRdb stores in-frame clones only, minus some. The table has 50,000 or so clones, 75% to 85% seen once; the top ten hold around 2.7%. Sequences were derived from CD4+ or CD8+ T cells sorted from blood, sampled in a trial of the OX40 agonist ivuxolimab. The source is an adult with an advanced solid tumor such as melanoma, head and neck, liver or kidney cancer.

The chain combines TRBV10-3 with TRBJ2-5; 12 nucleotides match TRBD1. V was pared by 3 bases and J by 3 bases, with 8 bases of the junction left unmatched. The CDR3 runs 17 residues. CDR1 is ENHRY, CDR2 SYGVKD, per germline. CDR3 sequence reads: CAISERWDRGHEETQYF. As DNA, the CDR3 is TGTGCCATCAGTGAAAGGTGGGACAGGGGGCACGAAGAGACCCAGTACTTC.

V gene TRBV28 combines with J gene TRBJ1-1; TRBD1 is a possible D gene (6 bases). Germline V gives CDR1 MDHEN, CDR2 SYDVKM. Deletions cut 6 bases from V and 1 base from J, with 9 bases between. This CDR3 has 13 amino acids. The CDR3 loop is CASSPGQNTEAFF. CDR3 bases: TGTGCCAGCAGCCCGGGACAGAACACTGAAGCTTTCTTT.

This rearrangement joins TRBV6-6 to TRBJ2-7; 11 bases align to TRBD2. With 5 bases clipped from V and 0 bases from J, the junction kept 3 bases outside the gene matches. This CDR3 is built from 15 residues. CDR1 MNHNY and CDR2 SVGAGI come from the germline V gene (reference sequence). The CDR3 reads CASSLTSGSSYEQYF. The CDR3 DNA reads TGTGCCAGCAGTCTTACTAGCGGGAGCTCCTACGAGCAGTACTTC.

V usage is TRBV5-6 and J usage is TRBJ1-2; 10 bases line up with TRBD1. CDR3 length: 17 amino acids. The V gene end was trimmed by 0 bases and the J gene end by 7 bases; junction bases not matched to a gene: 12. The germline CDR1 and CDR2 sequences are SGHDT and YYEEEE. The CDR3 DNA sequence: TGTGCCAGCAGCTTGGTTCAGGCCCGGGACAGGGGAGGTGGCTACACCTTC. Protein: CASSLVQARDRGGGYTF.

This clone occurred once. As DNA, the CDR3 is TGTGCCAGCCAGTCCTTCTATAGCAATCAGCCCCAGCATTTT. Amino acids: CASQSFYSNQPQHF. The genes are TRBV6-5 and TRBJ1-5, with no clear D. V lost 8 bases to trimming and J lost 0 bases, with 11 bases between them. Looked up from germline, CDR1 is MNHEY and CDR2 is SVGAGI. The CDR3 runs to 14 residues.

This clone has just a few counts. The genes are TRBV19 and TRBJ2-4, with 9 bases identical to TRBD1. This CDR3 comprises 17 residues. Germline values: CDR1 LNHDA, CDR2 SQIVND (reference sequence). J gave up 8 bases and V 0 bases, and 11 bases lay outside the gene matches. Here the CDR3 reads CASSIDPAGQGRDIQYF. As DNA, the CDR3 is TGTGCCAGTAGTATAGACCCCGCGGGACAGGGAAGGGACATTCAGTACTTC.

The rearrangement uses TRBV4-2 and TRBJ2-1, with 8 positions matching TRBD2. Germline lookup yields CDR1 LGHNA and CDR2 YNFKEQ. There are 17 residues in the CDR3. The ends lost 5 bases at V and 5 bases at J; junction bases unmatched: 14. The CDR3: CASSSRAGSGSDNEQFF. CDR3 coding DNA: TGTGCCAGCAGCTCAAGGGCCGGGAGCGGGAGTGACAATGAGCAGTTCTTC.

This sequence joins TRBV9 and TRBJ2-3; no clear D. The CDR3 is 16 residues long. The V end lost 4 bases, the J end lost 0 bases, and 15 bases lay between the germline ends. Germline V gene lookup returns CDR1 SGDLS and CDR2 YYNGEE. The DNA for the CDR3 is TGTGCCAGCAGCTCCAGGCCCCGATCTAGCACAGATACGCAGTATTTT. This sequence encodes CASSSRPRSSTDTQYF.

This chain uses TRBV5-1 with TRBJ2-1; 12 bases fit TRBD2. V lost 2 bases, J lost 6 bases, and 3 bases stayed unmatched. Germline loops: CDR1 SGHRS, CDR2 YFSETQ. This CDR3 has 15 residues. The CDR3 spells CASSLRLAGANEQFF. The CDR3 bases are TGCGCCAGCAGCTTAAGACTAGCGGGAGCCAATGAGCAGTTCTTC.

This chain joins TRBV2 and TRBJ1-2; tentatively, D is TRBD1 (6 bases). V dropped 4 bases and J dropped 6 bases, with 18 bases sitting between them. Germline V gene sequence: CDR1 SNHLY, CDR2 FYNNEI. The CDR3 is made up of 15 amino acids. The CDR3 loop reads CASSVPRGQRHGYTF. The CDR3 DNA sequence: TGTGCCAGCAGTGTTCCGCGGGGGCAGCGCCATGGCTACACCTTC. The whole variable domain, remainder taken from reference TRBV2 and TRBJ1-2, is EPEVTQTPSHQVTQMGQEVILRCVPISNHLYFYWYRQILGQKVEFLVSFYNNEISEKSEIFDDQFSVERPDGSNFTLKIRSTKLEDSAMYFCASSVPRGQRHGYTFGSGTRLTVV.

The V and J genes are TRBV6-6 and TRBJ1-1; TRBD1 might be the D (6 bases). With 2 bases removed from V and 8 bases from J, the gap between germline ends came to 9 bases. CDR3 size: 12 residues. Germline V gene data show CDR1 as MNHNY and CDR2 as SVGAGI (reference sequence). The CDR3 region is CASSYRGSEAFF. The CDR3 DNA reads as TGTGCCAGCAGTTACAGGGGGTCCGAAGCTTTCTTT.

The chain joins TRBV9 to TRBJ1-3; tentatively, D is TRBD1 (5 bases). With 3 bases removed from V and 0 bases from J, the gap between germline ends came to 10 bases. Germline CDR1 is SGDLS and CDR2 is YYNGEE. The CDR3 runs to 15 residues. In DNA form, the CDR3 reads TGTGCCAGCAGCGCCCGGGACGGCTCTGGAAACACCATATATTTT. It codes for CASSARDGSGNTIYF.

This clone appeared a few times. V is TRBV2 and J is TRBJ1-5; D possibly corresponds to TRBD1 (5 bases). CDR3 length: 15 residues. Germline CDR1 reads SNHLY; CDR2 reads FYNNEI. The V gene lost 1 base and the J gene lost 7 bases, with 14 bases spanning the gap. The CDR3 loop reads CASSEVLGPGQPQHF. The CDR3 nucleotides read TGTGCCAGCAGTGAAGTACTGGGGCCGGGGCAGCCCCAGCATTTT.

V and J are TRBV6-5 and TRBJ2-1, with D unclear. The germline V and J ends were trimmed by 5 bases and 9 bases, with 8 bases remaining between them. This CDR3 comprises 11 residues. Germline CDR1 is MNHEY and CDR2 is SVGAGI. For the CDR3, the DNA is TGTGCCAGCAGTCCGGGTGGTGAGCAGTTCTTC. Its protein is CASSPGGEQFF.

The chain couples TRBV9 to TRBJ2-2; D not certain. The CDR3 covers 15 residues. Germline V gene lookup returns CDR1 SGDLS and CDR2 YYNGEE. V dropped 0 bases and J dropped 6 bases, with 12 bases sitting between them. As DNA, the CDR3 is TGTGCCAGCAGCGTAGACACCGGGTGGGCCGGGGAGCTGTTTTTT. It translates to CASSVDTGWAGELFF.

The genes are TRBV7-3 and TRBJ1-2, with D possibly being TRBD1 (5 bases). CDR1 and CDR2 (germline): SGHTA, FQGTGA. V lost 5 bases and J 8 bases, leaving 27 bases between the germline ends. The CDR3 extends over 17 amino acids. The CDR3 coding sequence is TGTGCCAGCAGCCTGTCCCCATACAGGTTCCCCTTGGGGGGCTACACCTTC. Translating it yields CASSLSPYRFPLGGYTF. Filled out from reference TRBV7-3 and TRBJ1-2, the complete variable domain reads GAGVSQTPSNKVTEKGKYVELRCDPISGHTALYWYRQSLGQGPEFLIYFQGTGAADDSGLPNDRFFAVRPEGSVSTLKIQRTERGDSAVYLCASSLSPYRFPLGGYTFGSGTRLTVV.

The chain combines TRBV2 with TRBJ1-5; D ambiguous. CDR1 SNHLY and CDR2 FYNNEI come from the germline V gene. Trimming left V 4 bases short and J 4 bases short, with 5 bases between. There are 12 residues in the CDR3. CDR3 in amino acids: CASSVGNQPQHF. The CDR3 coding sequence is TGTGCCAGCAGTGTGGGAAATCAGCCCCAGCATTTT.